This is a list of T cell receptor beta chains from one sample in a study of blood T cell repertoires in COVID-19. Clones were read by immunoSEQ multiplex PCR, and TCRdb kept only the in-frame ones, dropping some. The sample holds about 270,000 clones; 65% to 90% are singletons and the top ten take around 3%. The sample taken for sequencing was peripheral blood. These receptor sequences come from a woman aged 60-75 years with active or convalescent COVID-19. The CDR3 runs from the conserved cysteine through the conserved F or W. The order of the fields is D gene, V gene, J gene, clone size, CDR3 protein, CDR3 DNA. D genes are given only for firm matches. Clone size, where shown, is once, few, many, or a class for clones that have expanded.

TRBD1	TRBV5-1	TRBJ1-2	.	CASSSGQGDGYTF	TGCGCCAGCAGTTCCGGACAGGGGGACGGCTACACCTTC
.	TRBV12-5	TRBJ1-1	.	CASGYRAATEAFF	TGTGCTAGTGGTTACAGGGCGGCCACTGAAGCTTTCTTT
.	TRBV19	TRBJ1-3	.	CASSIRGPDTIYF	TGTGCCAGTAGTATCAGAGGGCCGGACACCATATATTTT
TRBD1	TRBV19	TRBJ2-7	.	CASRESGQASYEQYF	TGTGCCAGTAGGGAGTCCGGACAGGCGTCCTACGAGCAGTACTTC
.	TRBV2	TRBJ2-7	few	CASSEFATGTSGGRRYF	.
.	TRBV19	TRBJ1-1	.	CASSIGDSFGTEAFF	TGTGCCAGTAGTATCGGAGACAGCTTTGGAACTGAAGCTTTCTTT
.	TRBV30	TRBJ2-7	.	CAWSIGADYEQYF	TGTGCCTGGAGTATTGGGGCGGACTACGAGCAGTACTTC
.	TRBV5-6	TRBJ1-2	.	CASSRTGVNYGYTF	TGTGCCAGCAGCCGTACCGGGGTGAACTATGGCTACACCTTC
.	TRBV5-1	TRBJ1-3	.	CASSTAGRDGNTIYF	TGCGCCAGCAGCACCGCGGGGAGGGACGGAAACACCATATATTTT
TRBD1	TRBV19	TRBJ2-3	.	CAGRDRGPAAQDTQYF	TGTGCCGGCCGGGACAGGGGCCCCGCCGCGCAGGATACGCAGTATTTT
.	TRBV2	TRBJ1-5	few	CASSDYNQPQHF	TGTGCCAGCAGTGATTACAATCAGCCCCAGCATTTT
.	TRBV27	TRBJ1-1	.	CASSLGPWTANTEAFF	TGTGCCAGCAGTTTGGGGCCCTGGACAGCTAACACTGAAGCTTTCTTT
TRBD1	TRBV9	TRBJ2-1	.	CASSVDRRNEQFF	TGTGCCAGCAGCGTGGACAGGAGGAATGAGCAGTTCTTC
.	TRBV25-1	TRBJ1-2	.	CASSARGYEYRTF	TGTGCCAGCAGTGCCAGGGGCTACGAGTACCGCACCTTC
.	TRBV19	TRBJ2-7	.	CASNQEIGRVPNSHEQYF	TGTGCCAGTAATCAGGAAATCGGTCGTGTGCCTAACAGCCACGAGCAGTACTTC
TRBD2	TRBV5-4	TRBJ2-5	.	CASSSGGGTETQYF	TGTGCCAGCAGCTCTGGCGGGGGGACGGAGACCCAGTACTTC
.	TRBV2	TRBJ1-5	.	CASSERGPRNQPQHF	TGTGCCAGCAGTGAGCGGGGGCCTCGCAATCAGCCCCAGCATTTT
TRBD2	TRBV5-1	TRBJ2-1	few	CASSYAGTSPGNEQFF	TGCGCCAGCAGCTACGCCGGGACTAGCCCTGGGAATGAGCAGTTCTTC
.	TRBV2	TRBJ1-1	.	CASSDGGQNTEAFF	TGTGCCAGCAGCGACGGCGGGCAAAACACTGAAGCTTTCTTT
TRBD2	TRBV6-1	TRBJ2-7	few	CASKGLAGDSYEQYF	TGTGCCAGCAAGGGACTAGCGGGGGACTCCTACGAGCAGTACTTC
.	TRBV30	TRBJ2-1	.	CAWRARQGGEQFF	TGTGCCTGGAGGGCCCGACAGGGAGGAGAGCAGTTCTTC
TRBD2	TRBV11-2	TRBJ2-2	.	CASSLVRASGTHTGELFF	TGTGCCAGCAGCTTAGTTCGGGCTAGCGGGACTCACACCGGGGAGCTGTTTTTT
.	TRBV28	TRBJ1-6	.	CASSRPETSGSPLHF	TGTGCCAGCAGTCGGCCCGAGACCTCGGGATCACCCCTCCACTTT
.	TRBV3-1/TRBV3-2	TRBJ1-5	.	CASSHSDRFNQPQHF	TGTGCCAGCAGCCACTCGGACAGATTCAATCAGCCCCAGCATTTT
TRBD1	TRBV27	TRBJ1-2	.	CASSFRTGGLALPGYTF	TGTGCCAGCAGTTTTCGGACAGGGGGCTTGGCCCTCCCTGGCTACACCTTC
.	TRBV7-9	TRBJ1-4	.	CASSLERRTNEKLFF	TGTGCCAGCAGCTTAGAGCGCAGAACTAATGAAAAACTGTTTTTT
TRBD1	TRBV10-3	TRBJ1-2	.	CAISDRDSYGYTF	TGTGCCATCAGTGATCGGGACAGCTATGGCTACACCTTC
.	TRBV12-3/TRBV12-4	TRBJ2-7	.	CASMGQASYEQYF	TGTGCCAGCATGGGTCAGGCCTCCTACGAGCAGTACTTC
TRBD2	TRBV11-2	TRBJ2-2	.	CASSLAGTTTGELFF	TGTGCCAGCAGCTTAGCCGGGACTACCACCGGGGAGCTGTTTTTT
.	TRBV6-5	TRBJ2-5	.	CASTGTQETQYF	TGTGCCAGCACGGGGACTCAAGAGACCCAGTACTTC
TRBD1	TRBV28	TRBJ1-2	.	CASSLLGQSYGYTF	TGTGCCAGCAGTTTACTGGGACAGTCATATGGCTACACCTTC
.	TRBV30	TRBJ2-7	many	CAWRGRGAAYEQYF	TGTGCCTGGAGGGGGAGGGGGGCAGCCTACGAGCAGTACTTC
.	TRBV5-6	TRBJ1-1	once	CASSLIKGAEAFF	TGTGCCAGCAGCTTGATTAAGGGGGCTGAAGCTTTCTTT
.	TRBV7-2	TRBJ1-6	.	CASSRSGTYNSPLHF	TGTGCCAGCAGCCGGAGCGGGACCTATAATTCACCCCTCCACTTT
TRBD1	TRBV4-3	TRBJ1-2	few	CASSQDPRTGNYGYTF	TGCGCCAGCAGCCAAGACCCCCGGACAGGCAACTATGGCTACACCTTC
TRBD1	TRBV25-1	TRBJ1-6	.	CASGPGTENSPLHF	TGTGCCAGCGGGCCCGGGACAGAGAATTCACCCCTCCACTTT
TRBD1	TRBV15	TRBJ1-4	.	CATSSGQGPSLNEKLFF	TGTGCCACCAGCAGTGGACAGGGGCCATCCCTTAATGAAAAACTGTTTTTT
.	TRBV18	TRBJ1-2	.	CASSPGEQGRGVGYTF	TGTGCCAGCTCACCGGGGGAACAGGGCCGCGGTGTTGGCTACACCTTC
.	TRBV7-9	TRBJ2-5	.	CASSSYPPAGELEETQYF	TGTGCCAGCAGCTCATATCCCCCGGCAGGGGAATTAGAAGAGACCCAGTACTTC
.	TRBV27	TRBJ1-1	.	CASSLFRGGTEAFF	TGTGCCAGCAGTTTATTTAGGGGAGGCACTGAAGCTTTCTTT
.	TRBV7-2	TRBJ2-3	few	CASSLAVQGDTQYF	TGTGCCAGCAGCTTAGCTGTCCAGGGAGATACGCAGTATTTT
TRBD1	TRBV11-2	TRBJ1-2	.	CASSSRDSDYGYTF	TGTGCCAGCAGCAGCCGGGACAGTGACTATGGCTACACCTTC
TRBD2	TRBV7-9	TRBJ2-5	once	CASSRTSGETQYF	TGTGCCAGCAGTCGGACTAGCGGAGAGACCCAGTACTTC
.	TRBV15	TRBJ1-4	once	CATGVRRGEKLFF	TGTGCCACCGGGGTCCGACGCGGGGAAAAACTGTTTTTT
.	TRBV5-1	TRBJ2-3	.	CASKTTGGSTDTQYF	TGCGCCAGCAAAACCACGGGGGGCTCCACAGATACGCAGTATTTT
.	TRBV4-2	TRBJ2-1	.	CASSQEGRHVGQFF	TGTGCCAGCAGCCAAGAGGGCCGGCATGTGGGGCAGTTCTTC
.	TRBV5-4	TRBJ1-4	.	CASPWGQGHEKLFF	TGTGCCAGTCCATGGGGGCAGGGGCATGAAAAACTGTTTTTT
.	TRBV29-1	TRBJ2-1	few	CSVAPDTNYNEQFF	TGCAGCGTTGCCCCGGACACCAACTACAATGAGCAGTTCTTC